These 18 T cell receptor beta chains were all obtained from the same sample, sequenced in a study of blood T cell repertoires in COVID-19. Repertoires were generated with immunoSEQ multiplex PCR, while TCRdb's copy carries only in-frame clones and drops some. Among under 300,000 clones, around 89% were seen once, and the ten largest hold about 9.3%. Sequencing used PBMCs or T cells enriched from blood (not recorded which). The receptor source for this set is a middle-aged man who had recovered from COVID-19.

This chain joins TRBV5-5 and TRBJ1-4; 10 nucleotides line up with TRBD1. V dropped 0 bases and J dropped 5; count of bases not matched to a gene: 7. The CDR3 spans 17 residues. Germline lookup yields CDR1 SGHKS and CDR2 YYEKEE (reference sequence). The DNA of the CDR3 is TGTGCCAGCAGCTTGGGGGACAGGGGTATTGGCAATGAAAAACTGTTTTTT. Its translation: CASSLGDRGIGNEKLFF. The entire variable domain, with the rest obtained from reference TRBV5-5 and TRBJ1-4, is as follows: DAGVTQSPTHLIKTRGQQVTLRCSPISGHKSVSWYQQVLGQGPQFIFQYYEKEERGRGNFPDRFSARQFPNYSSELNVNALLLGDSALYLCASSLGDRGIGNEKLFFGSGTQLSVL.

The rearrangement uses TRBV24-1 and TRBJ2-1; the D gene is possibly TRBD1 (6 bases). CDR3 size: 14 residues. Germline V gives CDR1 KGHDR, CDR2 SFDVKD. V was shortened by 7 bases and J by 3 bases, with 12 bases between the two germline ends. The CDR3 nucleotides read TGTGCCACCAGCCCAGGGGATTTCTACAATGAGCAGTTCTTC. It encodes CATSPGDFYNEQFF.

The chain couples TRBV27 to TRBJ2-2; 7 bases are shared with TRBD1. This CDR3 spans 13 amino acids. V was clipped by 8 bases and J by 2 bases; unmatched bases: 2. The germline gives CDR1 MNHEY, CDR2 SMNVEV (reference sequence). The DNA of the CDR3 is TGTGCCAGCGGGACAGTCAACACCGGGGAGCTGTTTTTT. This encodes CASGTVNTGELFF.

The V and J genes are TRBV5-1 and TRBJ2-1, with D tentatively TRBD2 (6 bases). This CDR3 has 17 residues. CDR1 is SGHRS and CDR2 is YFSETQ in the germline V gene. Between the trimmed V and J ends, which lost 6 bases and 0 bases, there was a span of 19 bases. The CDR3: CASNRNSGTSSYNEQFF. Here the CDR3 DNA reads TGCGCCAGCAACAGAAATAGCGGTACCAGCTCCTACAATGAGCAGTTCTTC.

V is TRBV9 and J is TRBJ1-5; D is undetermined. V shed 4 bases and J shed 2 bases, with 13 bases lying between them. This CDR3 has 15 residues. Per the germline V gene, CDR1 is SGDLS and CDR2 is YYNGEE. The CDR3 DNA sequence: TGTGCCAGCAGCCCGGGAGGGAGGGGCAATCAGCCCCAGCATTTT. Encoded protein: CASSPGGRGNQPQHF. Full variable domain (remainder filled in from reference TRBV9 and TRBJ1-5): DSGVTQTPKHLITATGQRVTLRCSPRSGDLSVYWYQQSLDQGLQFLIQYYNGEERAKGNILERFSAQQFPDLHSELNLSSLELGDSALYFCASSPGGRGNQPQHFGDGTRLSIL.

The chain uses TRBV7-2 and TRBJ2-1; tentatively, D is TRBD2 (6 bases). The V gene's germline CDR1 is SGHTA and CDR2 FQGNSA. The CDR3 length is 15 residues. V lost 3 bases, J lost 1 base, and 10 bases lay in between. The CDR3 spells CASSFGAGSYNEQFF. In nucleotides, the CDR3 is TGTGCCAGCAGCTTTGGGGCGGGGTCCTACAATGAGCAGTTCTTC. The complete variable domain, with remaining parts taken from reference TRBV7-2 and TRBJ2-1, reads GAGVSQSPSNKVTEKGKDVELRCDPISGHTALYWYRQSLGQGLEFLIYFQGNSAPDKSGLPSDRFSAERTGGSVSTLTIQRTQQEDSAVYLCASSFGAGSYNEQFFGPGTRLTVL.

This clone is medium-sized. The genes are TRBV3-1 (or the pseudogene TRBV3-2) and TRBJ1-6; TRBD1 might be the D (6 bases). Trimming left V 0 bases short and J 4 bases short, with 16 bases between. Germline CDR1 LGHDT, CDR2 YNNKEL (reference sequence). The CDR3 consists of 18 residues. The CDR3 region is CASSQDSNDRSYNSPLHF. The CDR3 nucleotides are TGTGCCAGCAGCCAAGATTCCAATGACAGGTCGTATAATTCACCCCTCCACTTT.

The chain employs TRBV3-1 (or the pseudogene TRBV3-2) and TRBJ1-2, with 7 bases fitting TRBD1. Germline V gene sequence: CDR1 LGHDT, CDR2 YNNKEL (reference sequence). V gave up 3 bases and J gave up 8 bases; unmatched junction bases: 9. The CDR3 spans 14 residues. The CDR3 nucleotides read TGTGCCAGCAGCCAGGAGGGGGCGCCGATCGGCTACACCTTC. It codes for CASSQEGAPIGYTF.

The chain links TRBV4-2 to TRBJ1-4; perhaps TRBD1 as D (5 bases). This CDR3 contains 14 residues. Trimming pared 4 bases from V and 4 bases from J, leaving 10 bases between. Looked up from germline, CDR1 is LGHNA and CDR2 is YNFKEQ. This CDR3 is CASSLGAGNEKLFF. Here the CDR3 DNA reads TGTGCCAGCAGCCTAGGGGCCGGTAATGAAAAACTGTTTTTT.

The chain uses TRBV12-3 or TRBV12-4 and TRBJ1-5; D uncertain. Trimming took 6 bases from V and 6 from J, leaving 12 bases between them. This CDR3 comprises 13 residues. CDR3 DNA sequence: TGTGCCAGCAGGAGGGAGGGCGGTCAGCCCCAGCATTTT. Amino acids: CASRREGGQPQHF.

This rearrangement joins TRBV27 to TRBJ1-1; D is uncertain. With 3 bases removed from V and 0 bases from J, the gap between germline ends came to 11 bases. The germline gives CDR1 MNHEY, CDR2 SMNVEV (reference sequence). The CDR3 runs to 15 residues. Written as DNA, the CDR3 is TGTGCCAGCAGTTTCACCCCTAGGATGAACACTGAAGCTTTCTTT. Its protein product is CASSFTPRMNTEAFF.

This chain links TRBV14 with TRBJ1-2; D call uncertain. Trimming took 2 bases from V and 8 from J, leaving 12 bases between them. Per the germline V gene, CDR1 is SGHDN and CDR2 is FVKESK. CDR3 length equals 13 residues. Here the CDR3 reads CASSQIQARGYTF. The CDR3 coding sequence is TGTGCCAGCAGCCAAATTCAGGCCCGGGGCTACACCTTC.

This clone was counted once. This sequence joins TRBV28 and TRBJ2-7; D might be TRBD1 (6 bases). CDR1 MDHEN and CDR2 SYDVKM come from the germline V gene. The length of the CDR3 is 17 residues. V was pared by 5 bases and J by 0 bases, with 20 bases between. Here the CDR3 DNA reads TGTGCCAGCAGTCCCGACGGCAGGGGCCTAAGCTCCTACGAGCAGTACTTC. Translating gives CASSPDGRGLSSYEQYF.

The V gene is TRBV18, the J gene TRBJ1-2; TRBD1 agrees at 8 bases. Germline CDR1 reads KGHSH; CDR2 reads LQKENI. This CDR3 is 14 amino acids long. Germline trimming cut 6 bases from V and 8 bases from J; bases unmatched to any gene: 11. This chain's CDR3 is CASSPPGQDKGYTF. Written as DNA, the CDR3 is TGTGCCAGCTCTCCCCCGGGACAGGATAAAGGCTACACCTTC.

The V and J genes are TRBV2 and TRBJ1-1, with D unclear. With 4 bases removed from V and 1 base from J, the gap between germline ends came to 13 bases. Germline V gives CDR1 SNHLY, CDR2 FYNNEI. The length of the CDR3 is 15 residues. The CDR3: CASSAGTAENTEAFF. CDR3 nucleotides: TGTGCCAGCAGTGCGGGAACAGCCGAGAACACTGAAGCTTTCTTT.

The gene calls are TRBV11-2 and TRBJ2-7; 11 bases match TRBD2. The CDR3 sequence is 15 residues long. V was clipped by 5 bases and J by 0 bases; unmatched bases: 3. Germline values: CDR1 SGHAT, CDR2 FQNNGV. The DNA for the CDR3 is TGTGCCAGCAGCCTAGCGGGAGGAAACTCCTACGAGCAGTACTTC. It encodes CASSLAGGNSYEQYF.

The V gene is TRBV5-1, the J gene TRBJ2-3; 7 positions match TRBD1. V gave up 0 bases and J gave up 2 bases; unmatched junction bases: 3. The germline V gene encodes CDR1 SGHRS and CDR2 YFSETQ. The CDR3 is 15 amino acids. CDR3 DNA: TGCGCCAGCAGCTTGGGGGACAGACCCACAGATACGCAGTATTTT. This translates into CASSLGDRPTDTQYF. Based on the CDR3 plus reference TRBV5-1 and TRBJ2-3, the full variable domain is KAGVTQTPRYLIKTRGQQVTLSCSPISGHRSVSWYQQTPGQGLQFLFEYFSETQRNKGNFPGRFSGRQFSNSRSEMNVSTLELGDSALYLCASSLGDRPTDTQYFGPGTRLTVL.

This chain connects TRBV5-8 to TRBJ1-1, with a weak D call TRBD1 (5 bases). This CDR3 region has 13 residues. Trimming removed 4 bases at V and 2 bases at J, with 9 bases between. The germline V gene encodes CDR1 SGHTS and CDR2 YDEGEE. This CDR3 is CASSPDTNTEAFF. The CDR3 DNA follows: TGTGCCAGCAGCCCGGACACTAACACTGAAGCTTTCTTT.